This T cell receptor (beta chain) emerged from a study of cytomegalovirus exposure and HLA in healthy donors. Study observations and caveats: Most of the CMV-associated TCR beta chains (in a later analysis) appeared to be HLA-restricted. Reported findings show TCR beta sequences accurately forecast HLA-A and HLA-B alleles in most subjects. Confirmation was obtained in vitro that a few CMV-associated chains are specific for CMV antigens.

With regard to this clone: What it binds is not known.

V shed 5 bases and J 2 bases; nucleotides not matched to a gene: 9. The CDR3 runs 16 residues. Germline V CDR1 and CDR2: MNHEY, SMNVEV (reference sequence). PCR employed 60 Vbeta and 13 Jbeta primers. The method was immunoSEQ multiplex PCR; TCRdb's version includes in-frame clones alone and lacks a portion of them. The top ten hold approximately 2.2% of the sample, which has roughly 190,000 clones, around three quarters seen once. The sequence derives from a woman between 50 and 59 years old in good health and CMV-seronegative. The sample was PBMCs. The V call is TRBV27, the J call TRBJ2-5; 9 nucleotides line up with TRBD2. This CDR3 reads CASSPVRLAGQETQYF. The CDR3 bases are TGTGCCAGCAGTCCCGTCAGGCTAGCGGGACAAGAGACCCAGTACTTC.